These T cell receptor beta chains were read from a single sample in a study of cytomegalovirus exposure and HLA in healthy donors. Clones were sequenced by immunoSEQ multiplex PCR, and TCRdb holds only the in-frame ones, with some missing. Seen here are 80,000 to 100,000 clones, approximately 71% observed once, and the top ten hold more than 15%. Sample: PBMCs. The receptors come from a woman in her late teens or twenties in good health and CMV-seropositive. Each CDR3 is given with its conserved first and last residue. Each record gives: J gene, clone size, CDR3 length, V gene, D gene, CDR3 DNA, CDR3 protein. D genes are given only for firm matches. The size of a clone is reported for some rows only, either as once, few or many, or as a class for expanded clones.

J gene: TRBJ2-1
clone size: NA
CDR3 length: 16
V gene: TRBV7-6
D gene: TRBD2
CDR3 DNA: TGTGCCAGCAGCTTAGCGCCTAGCGGGAGGTACAATGAGCAGTTCTTC
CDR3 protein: CASSLAPSGRYNEQFF

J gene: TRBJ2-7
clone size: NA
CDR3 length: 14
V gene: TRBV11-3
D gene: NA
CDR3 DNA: TGTGCCAGCAGCTTTAATAGACAGAGCGACGAGCAGTACTTC
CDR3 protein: CASSFNRQSDEQYF

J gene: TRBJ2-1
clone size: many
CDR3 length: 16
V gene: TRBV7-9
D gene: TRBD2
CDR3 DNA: TGTGCCAGCAGCTTACGCGGACTAGCGGGGGACAATGAGCAGTTCTTC
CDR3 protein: CASSLRGLAGDNEQFF

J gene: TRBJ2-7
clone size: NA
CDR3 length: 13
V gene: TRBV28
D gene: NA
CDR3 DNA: TGTGCCAGCAGCCTGGGGGGGGCCAGGGGGCTGTACTTC
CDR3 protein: CASSLGGARGLYF

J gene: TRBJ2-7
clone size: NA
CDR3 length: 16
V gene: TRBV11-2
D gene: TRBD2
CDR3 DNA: TGTGCCAGCAGCTTAAGAACTAGCGGGGTTTCCTACGAGCAGTACTTC
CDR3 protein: CASSLRTSGVSYEQYF

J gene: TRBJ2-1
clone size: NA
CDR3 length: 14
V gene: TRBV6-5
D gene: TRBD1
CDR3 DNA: TGTGCCAGCAGTTACTCGAGACAGGGGGGTGAGCAGTTCTTC
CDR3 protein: CASSYSRQGGEQFF

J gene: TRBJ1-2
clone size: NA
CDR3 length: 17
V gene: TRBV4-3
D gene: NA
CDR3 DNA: TGCGCCAGCAGCCAAGTCCCGACGTCAGGGCGTGATTATGGCTACACCTTC
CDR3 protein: CASSQVPTSGRDYGYTF

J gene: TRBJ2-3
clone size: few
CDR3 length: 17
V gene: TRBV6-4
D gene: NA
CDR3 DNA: TGTGCCAGCAGCCCTCGGGGGGCCGAGAATTCCACAGATACGCAGTATTTT
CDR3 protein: CASSPRGAENSTDTQYF

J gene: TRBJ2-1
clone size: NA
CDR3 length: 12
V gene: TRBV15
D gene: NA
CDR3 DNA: TGTGCCACCGGTATTCCATCGAGTGGGCAGTTCTTC
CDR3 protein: CATGIPSSGQFF

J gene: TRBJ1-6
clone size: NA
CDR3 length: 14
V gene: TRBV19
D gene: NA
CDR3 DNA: TGTGCCAGTAGCCACGCAGGGGCAAATTCACCCCTCCACTTT
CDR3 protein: CASSHAGANSPLHF

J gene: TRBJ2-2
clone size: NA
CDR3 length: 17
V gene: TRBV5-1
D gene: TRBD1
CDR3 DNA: TGCGCCAGCAGCTTGAGGTCTGGACAGGGGAACACCGGGGAGCTGTTTTTT
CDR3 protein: CASSLRSGQGNTGELFF

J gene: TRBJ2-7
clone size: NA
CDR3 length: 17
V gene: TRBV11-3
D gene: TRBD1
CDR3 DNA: TGTGCCAGCAGCTTAGGGGGAAGACAGGGTAGCTCCTACGAGCAGTACTTC
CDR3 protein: CASSLGGRQGSSYEQYF

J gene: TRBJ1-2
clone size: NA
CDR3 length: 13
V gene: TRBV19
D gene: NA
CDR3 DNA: TGTGCCAGTACTCCATCCTCGGGCTATGGCTACACCTTC
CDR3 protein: CASTPSSGYGYTF

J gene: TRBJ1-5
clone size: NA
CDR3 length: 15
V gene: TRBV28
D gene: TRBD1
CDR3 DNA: TGTGCCAGCAGGAGAGACAGGGCGCGCAATCAGCCCCAGCATTTT
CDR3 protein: CASRRDRARNQPQHF

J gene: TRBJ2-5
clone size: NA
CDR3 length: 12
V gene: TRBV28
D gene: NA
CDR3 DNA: TGTGCCAGCAGGGGGACTGAGGAGACCCAGTACTTC
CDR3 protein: CASRGTEETQYF

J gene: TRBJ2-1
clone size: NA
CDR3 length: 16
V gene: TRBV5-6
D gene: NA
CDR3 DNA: TGTGCCAGCAGCTCTACTACCTTCGCTAGCTGGAATGAGCAGTTCTTC
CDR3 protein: CASSSTTFASWNEQFF

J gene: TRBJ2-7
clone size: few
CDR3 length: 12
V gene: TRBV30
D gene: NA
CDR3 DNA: TGTGCCTGGAGTGTAGGGGGTCCGCGCCAGTACTTC
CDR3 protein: CAWSVGGPRQYF

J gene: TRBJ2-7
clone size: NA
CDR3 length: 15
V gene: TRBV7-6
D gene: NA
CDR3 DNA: TGTGCCAGCAGCCCCGTTCCGGGACAAACCTACGAGCAGTACTTC
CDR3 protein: CASSPVPGQTYEQYF

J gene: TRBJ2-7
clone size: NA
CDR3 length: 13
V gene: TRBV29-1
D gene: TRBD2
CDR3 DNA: TGCAGCTGGGCGGGACTAGCGGGGGCCGAGCAGTACTTC
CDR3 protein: CSWAGLAGAEQYF

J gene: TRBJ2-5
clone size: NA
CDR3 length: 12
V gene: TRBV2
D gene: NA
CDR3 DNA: TGTGCCAGCAAGGCGGGTGGGGAGACCCAGTACTTC
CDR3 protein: CASKAGGETQYF

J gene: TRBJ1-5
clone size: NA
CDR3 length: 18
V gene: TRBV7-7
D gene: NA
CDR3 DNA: TGTGCCAGCACCCCCGACGGGCGGGGACCTCTTAGCAATCAGCCCCAGCATTTT
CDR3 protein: CASTPDGRGPLSNQPQHF

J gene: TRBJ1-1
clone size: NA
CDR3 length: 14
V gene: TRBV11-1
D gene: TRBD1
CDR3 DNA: TGTGCCAGCAGCCCCTACGGGACAGGGGTTGAAGCTTCCTTT
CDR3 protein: CASSPYGTGVEASF

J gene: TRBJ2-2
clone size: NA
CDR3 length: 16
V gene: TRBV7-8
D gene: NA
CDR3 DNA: TGTGCCAGCAGCTTAGTAGAGGGACTCGACCCCGGGGAGCTGTTTTTT
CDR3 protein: CASSLVEGLDPGELFF

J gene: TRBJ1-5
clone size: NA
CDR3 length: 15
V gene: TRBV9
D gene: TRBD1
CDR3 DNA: TGTGCCAGCAGCGTAGCCGGGACAGCTAATCAGCCCCAGCATTTT
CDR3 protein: CASSVAGTANQPQHF

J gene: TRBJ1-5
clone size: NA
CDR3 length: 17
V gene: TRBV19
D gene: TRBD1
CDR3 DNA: TGTGCCAGTAGCCGCCCCTCAGGGGGCAGGGGCAATCAGCCCCAGCATTTT
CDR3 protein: CASSRPSGGRGNQPQHF

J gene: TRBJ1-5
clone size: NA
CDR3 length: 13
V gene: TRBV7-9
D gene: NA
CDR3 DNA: TGTGCCAGCAGCTTAGGAGAATACCAGCCCCAGCATTTT
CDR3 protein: CASSLGEYQPQHF

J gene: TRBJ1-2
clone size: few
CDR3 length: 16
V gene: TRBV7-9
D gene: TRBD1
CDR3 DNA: TGTGCCAGCAGCCGAATCCAGGACAGGGGCCTCTATGGCTACACCTTC
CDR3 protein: CASSRIQDRGLYGYTF

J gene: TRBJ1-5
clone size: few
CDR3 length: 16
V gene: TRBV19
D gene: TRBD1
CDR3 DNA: TGTGCCAGTAGTATAGAGGCAGGGGGCACGAATCAGCCCCAGCATTTT
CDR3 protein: CASSIEAGGTNQPQHF

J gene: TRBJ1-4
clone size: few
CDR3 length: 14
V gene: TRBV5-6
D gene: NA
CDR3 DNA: TGTGCCAGCAGCCGTGGGGGGAGGGCCGAAAAACTGTTTTTT
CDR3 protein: CASSRGGRAEKLFF

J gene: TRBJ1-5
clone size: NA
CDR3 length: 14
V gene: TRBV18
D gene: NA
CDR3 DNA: TGTGCCAGCTCACCGGAGTTATCTACCGAGCCCCAGCATTTT
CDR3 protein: CASSPELSTEPQHF

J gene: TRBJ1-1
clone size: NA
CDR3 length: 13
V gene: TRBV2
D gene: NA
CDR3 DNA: TGTGCCAGCAGGAACAGGGTGGACACTGAAGCTTTCTTT
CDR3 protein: CASRNRVDTEAFF

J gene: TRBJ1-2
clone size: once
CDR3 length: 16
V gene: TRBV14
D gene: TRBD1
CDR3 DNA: TGTGCCAGCAGCCCCGGACAGGTGATAGCTAACTATGGCTACACCTTC
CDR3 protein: CASSPGQVIANYGYTF